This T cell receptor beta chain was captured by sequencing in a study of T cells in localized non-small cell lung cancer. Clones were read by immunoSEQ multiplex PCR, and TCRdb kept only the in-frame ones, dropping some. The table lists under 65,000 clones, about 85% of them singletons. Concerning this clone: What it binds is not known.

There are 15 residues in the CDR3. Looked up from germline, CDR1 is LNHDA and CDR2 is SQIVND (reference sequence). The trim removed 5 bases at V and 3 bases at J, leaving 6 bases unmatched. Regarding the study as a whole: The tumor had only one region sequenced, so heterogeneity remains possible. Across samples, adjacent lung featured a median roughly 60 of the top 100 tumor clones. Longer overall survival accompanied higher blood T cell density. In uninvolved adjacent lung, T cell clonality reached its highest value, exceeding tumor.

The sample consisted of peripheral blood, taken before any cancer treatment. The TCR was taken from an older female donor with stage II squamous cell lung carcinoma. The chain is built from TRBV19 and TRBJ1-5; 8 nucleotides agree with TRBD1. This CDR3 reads CASSSGTGPNQPQHF. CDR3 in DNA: TGTGCCAGTAGTTCGGGGACAGGACCCAATCAGCCCCAGCATTTT.